This TCR beta chain was identified in a study of blood T cells in healthy people across ages. The study recruited healthy Caucasian donors from Russia who were aged about 6 to 90. The sample, about 10 milliliters of peripheral blood, was drawn from each donor. V gave up 5 bases and J gave up 1 base; unmatched junction bases: 5. This CDR3 spans 16 amino acids. Germline values: CDR1 DFQATT, CDR2 SNEGSKA (reference sequence). Comment on this clonotype: As yet, its antigen is unknown.

Through a sample-barcoded 5' primer and a J-beta primer mix, a second PCR was run for about 6 to 11 cycles. TCRdb re-called the 5' RACE reads through MiXCR, storing one row per CDR3 protein. The sample contains around 400,000 distinct CDR3 sequences, roughly half of which appear only once. Study-wide points: Samples with more naive T cells showed higher observed beta diversity.

The chain has TRBV20-1 and TRBJ2-3; 14 bases map to TRBD2. This clonotype originated in a man aged 60 to 75 in good health. Sequencing input: blood. This CDR3 is CSAGLAGGSRTDTQYF. CDR3 DNA: TGCAGTGCTGGACTAGCGGGAGGTTCGCGCACAGATACGCAGTATTTT.